The 31 T cell receptor beta chains below come from one sample, sequenced in a study of T cell repertoires in ileal Crohn's disease. Here immunoSEQ multiplex PCR was the method, and the copy in TCRdb shows in-frame clones only, minus some. The sample holds over 15,000 clones, around 78% seen once. Sequencing was performed on ileal tissue. The origin of the receptors is an adult with Crohn's disease.

The chain employs TRBV9 and TRBJ1-6, with D possibly being TRBD1 (6 bases). CDR3 length: 15 amino acids. In germline, CDR1 is SGDLS, CDR2 YYNGEE. V lost 3 bases to trimming and J lost 6 bases, with 13 bases between them. The CDR3 nucleotides read TGTGCCAGCAGCGGAACAGGGATCCTTAATTCACCCCTCCACTTT. It specifies CASSGTGILNSPLHF.

This chain joins TRBV5-5 and TRBJ2-1; TRBD2 matches 13 bases. The CDR3 has 15 amino acids. The V segment lost 2 bases and the J segment 7 bases; nucleotides outside the gene matches: 3. Germline loops: CDR1 SGHKS, CDR2 YYEKEE (reference sequence). Written as DNA, the CDR3 is TGTGCCAGCAGCTTAAGACTAGCGGGGGGAAATGAGCAGTTCTTC. The encoded protein is CASSLRLAGGNEQFF.

The count of this clone is one. The rearrangement links TRBV7-6 to TRBJ2-1, with D tentatively TRBD2 (6 bases). Germline V CDR1 and CDR2: SGHVS, FNYEAQ. Deletions cut 3 bases from V and 4 bases from J, with 10 bases between. The CDR3 is 14 amino acids. The CDR3 DNA follows: TGTGCCAGCAGCTTGCGGGGAAAATACAATGAGCAGTTCTTC. Residues: CASSLRGKYNEQFF.

This sequence joins TRBV5-1 and TRBJ1-2; a weak D match, TRBD1 (6 bases). The CDR3 is 13 residues long. Germline V CDR1 and CDR2: SGHRS, YFSETQ. V lost 6 bases and J 5 bases, leaving 14 bases between the germline ends. The CDR3 coding sequence is TGCGCCAGCACCCCTTCAGGGGAATATGGCTACACCTTC. This sequence encodes CASTPSGEYGYTF.

This chain connects TRBV2 to TRBJ2-3; 7 bases agree with TRBD1. The CDR3 length is 17 residues. Trimming took 3 bases from V and 1 from J; bases not matched to a gene: 10. CDR1 is SNHLY and CDR2 is FYNNEI in the germline V gene. The CDR3 DNA follows: TGTGCCAGCAGTGAGGGTTTATTCACAGGGGGCACAGATACGCAGTATTTT. Translated, it gives CASSEGLFTGGTDTQYF. The full variable domain, in which reference TRBV2 and TRBJ2-3 provide the parts outside the CDR3, is EPEVTQTPSHQVTQMGQEVILRCVPISNHLYFYWYRQILGQKVEFLVSFYNNEISEKSEIFDDQFSVERPDGSNFTLKIRSTKLEDSAMYFCASSEGLFTGGTDTQYFGPGTRLTVL.

The rearrangement uses TRBV25-1 and TRBJ2-2; TRBD2 matches at 8 bases. Per germline, CDR1 MGHDK and CDR2 SYGVNS. The CDR3 consists of 15 residues. J gave up 3 bases and V 2 bases, and 2 bases lay outside the gene matches. Written as DNA, the CDR3 is TGTGCCAGCAGTGAACTGGGACTAGACACCGGGGAGCTGTTTTTT. As protein: CASSELGLDTGELFF.

The rearrangement uses TRBV9 and TRBJ1-3; D unresolved. The CDR3 spans 16 residues. The germline gives CDR1 SGDLS, CDR2 YYNGEE. Trimming left V 4 bases short and J 0 bases short, with 14 bases between. The CDR3 protein is CASSTYGLNSGNTIYF. The CDR3 bases are TGTGCCAGCAGCACCTATGGACTTAACTCTGGAAACACCATATATTTT.

V is TRBV7-3 and J is TRBJ1-2, with D possibly matching TRBD1 (5 bases). V lost 5 bases to trimming and J lost 7 bases, with 20 bases between them. CDR1 SGHTA and CDR2 FQGTGA come from the germline V gene. CDR3 length equals 15 residues. Here the CDR3 reads CASSPTPDSSVGYTF. The CDR3 DNA reads as TGTGCCAGCAGCCCCACGCCAGACAGTTCCGTTGGCTACACCTTC. Supplemented by reference TRBV7-3 and TRBJ1-2, the full variable domain reads GAGVSQTPSNKVTEKGKYVELRCDPISGHTALYWYRQSLGQGPEFLIYFQGTGAADDSGLPNDRFFAVRPEGSVSTLKIQRTERGDSAVYLCASSPTPDSSVGYTFGSGTRLTVV.

The chain recombines TRBV7-6 with TRBJ1-2, with D possibly matching TRBD1 (6 bases). Germline CDR1 and CDR2: SGHVS and FNYEAQ. Trimming shortened V by 2 bases and J by 4 bases, and 11 bases separated the two germline ends. CDR3 length equals 14 residues. In DNA, the CDR3 is TGTGCCAGCAGCTTACAGGGGACCACCTATGGCTACACCTTC. Translation gives CASSLQGTTYGYTF.

J is TRBJ1-5 and V is TRBV7-2; TRBD1 aligns across 7 bases. CDR3 length equals 15 residues. The J segment lost 6 bases and the V segment lost 1 base, leaving 6 bases of the junction unmatched. Germline assignment: CDR1 SGHTA and CDR2 FQGNSA. The CDR3 bases are TGTGCCAGCAGCTTAGATAGGGGGCAGAGTCAGCCCCAGCATTTT. As protein: CASSLDRGQSQPQHF.

This chain links TRBV5-6 with TRBJ2-7; 11 bases map to TRBD1. This CDR3 has 13 amino acids. The J segment lost 6 bases and the V segment lost 4 bases, leaving 3 bases of the junction unmatched. Germline assignment: CDR1 SGHDT and CDR2 YYEEEE. The DNA for the CDR3 is TGTGCCAGCAGCCTCGGGACAGGGGGCGAGCAGTACTTC. This gives the protein CASSLGTGGEQYF.

The gene calls are TRBV2 and TRBJ1-3, with D hard to call. The germline gives CDR1 SNHLY, CDR2 FYNNEI. Trimming cost V 7 bases and J 3 bases, with 16 bases left between them. The CDR3 covers 15 residues. The CDR3 reads CASKDHWSLGNTIYF. CDR3 nucleotide sequence: TGTGCCAGCAAAGACCACTGGAGCCTTGGAAACACCATATATTTT. Together with reference TRBV2 and TRBJ1-3, the CDR3 gives the full variable domain: EPEVTQTPSHQVTQMGQEVILRCVPISNHLYFYWYRQILGQKVEFLVSFYNNEISEKSEIFDDQFSVERPDGSNFTLKIRSTKLEDSAMYFCASKDHWSLGNTIYFGEGSWLTVV.

J is TRBJ1-5 and V is TRBV19; 10 bases agree with TRBD1. This CDR3 region has 16 residues. Per germline, CDR1 LNHDA and CDR2 SQIVND (reference sequence). After removal of 3 bases from V and 0 bases from J, the junction contained 2 bases not matched to a gene. The DNA of the CDR3 is TGTGCCAGTAGTATCCGGGACAGGGGTAGCAATCAGCCCCAGCATTTT. The encoded protein is CASSIRDRGSNQPQHF.

This clone was counted a few times. This chain uses TRBV6-1 with TRBJ1-2, with 11 nucleotides matching TRBD1. V lost 2 bases to trimming and J lost 7 bases; unmatched junction nucleotides: 21. The CDR3 has 20 residues. The germline gives CDR1 MNHNS, CDR2 SASEGT. CDR3 loop: CASSEIVGVSTDRGLTGYTF. The CDR3 bases are TGTGCCAGCAGTGAAATAGTAGGAGTCTCCACGGACAGGGGGCTGACTGGCTACACCTTC.

The chain joins TRBV20-1 to TRBJ2-7; D gene ambiguous. V lost 1 base and J 3 bases, leaving 4 bases between the germline ends. CDR1 and CDR2 (germline): DFQATT, SNEGSKA (reference sequence). This CDR3 has 11 amino acids. Here the CDR3 DNA reads TGCAGTGCTAGAGTAGACTACGAGCAGTACTTC. Protein sequence: CSARVDYEQYF.

The chain carries TRBV11-1 and TRBJ1-2; D is ambiguous. V shed 4 bases and J shed 2 bases, with 8 bases lying between them. CDR3 length equals 13 residues. Germline V lookup: CDR1 SGHAT, CDR2 FQDESV (reference sequence). CDR3 residues: CASSWTGNYGYTF. Here the CDR3 DNA reads TGTGCCAGCAGCTGGACGGGAAACTATGGCTACACCTTC. Looking up the rest from reference TRBV11-1 and TRBJ1-2 gives the full variable domain: EAEVAQSPRYKITEKSQAVAFWCDPISGHATLYWYRQILGQGPELLVQFQDESVVDDSQLPKDRFSAERLKGVDSTLKIQPAELGDSAMYLCASSWTGNYGYTFGSGTRLTVV.

The DNA for the CDR3 is TGTGCCAGCAGCCAATGGTCGGGGGGCTACACCTTC. This translates into CASSQWSGGYTF. V usage is TRBV14 and J usage is TRBJ1-2, with unresolved D. This CDR3 is built from 12 residues. Germline values: CDR1 SGHDN, CDR2 FVKESK. V was pared by 2 bases and J by 8 bases, with 9 bases between.

The chain couples TRBV5-1 to TRBJ2-3; 11 nucleotides line up with TRBD2. Germline assignment: CDR1 SGHRS and CDR2 YFSETQ. The CDR3 runs 17 residues. Germline trimming cut 4 bases from V and 2 bases from J; bases unmatched to any gene: 9. CDR3 residues: CASSAGASGGITDTQYF. CDR3 coding DNA: TGCGCCAGCAGCGCGGGGGCTAGCGGGGGGATCACAGATACGCAGTATTTT.

The CDR3 loop is CASSIGQNTEAFF. Written as DNA, the CDR3 is TGTGCCAGCAGCATTGGACAGAACACTGAAGCTTTCTTT. The chain carries TRBV7-3 and TRBJ1-1; D perhaps matches TRBD1 (5 bases). There are 13 residues in the CDR3. Trimming pared 5 bases from V and 1 base from J, leaving 8 bases between. Germline values: CDR1 SGHTA, CDR2 FQGTGA.

This clone was picked up a small number of times. V gene TRBV2 combines with J gene TRBJ1-4; 7 bases are a match to TRBD1. In germline, CDR1 is SNHLY, CDR2 FYNNEI. V gave up 5 bases and J gave up 5 bases; unmatched junction bases: 5. The CDR3 is 14 amino acids. The CDR3 DNA sequence: TGTGCCAGCAGTTTCGACAGGGAGAATGAAAAACTGTTTTTT. This codes for CASSFDRENEKLFF. The variable domain in full, with the rest retrieved from reference TRBV2 and TRBJ1-4, is EPEVTQTPSHQVTQMGQEVILRCVPISNHLYFYWYRQILGQKVEFLVSFYNNEISEKSEIFDDQFSVERPDGSNFTLKIRSTKLEDSAMYFCASSFDRENEKLFFGSGTQLSVL.

CDR3 nucleotides: TGTGCCAGCAGTGACGGGAACTATATGAACACTGAAGCTTTCTTT. It is translated as CASSDGNYMNTEAFF. The genes are TRBV2 and TRBJ1-1; D is unresolved. Per the germline V gene, CDR1 is SNHLY and CDR2 is FYNNEI. The CDR3 runs to 15 residues. V lost 3 bases and J lost 0, with 11 bases in between.

CDR3 coding DNA: TGTGCCAGTAGTTCTCGACAGGGGCCCCGATCCTACGAGCAGTACTTC. Translating gives CASSSRQGPRSYEQYF. V gene TRBV19 combines with J gene TRBJ2-7, with 8 bases identical to TRBD1. Trimming at V came to 5 bases and at J to 1 base, leaving 10 bases not matched to a gene. The germline V gene has CDR1 LNHDA and CDR2 SQIVND (reference sequence). CDR3 length: 16 amino acids.

V and J are TRBV23-1 and TRBJ1-1; unclear D gene. TRBV23-1 carries the ORF label, with uncertain function. Trimming took off 11 bases at V and 1 base at J, with 5 bases between the two ends. The CDR3 is 10 residues long. The CDR3 loop is CARQNTEAFF. The CDR3 DNA reads as TGCGCCCGACAGAACACTGAAGCTTTCTTT.

This clone was observed once. The chain carries TRBV5-6 and TRBJ1-6; a weak D match, TRBD1 (5 bases). Germline CDR1 reads SGHDT; CDR2 reads YYEEEE. The CDR3 consists of 17 residues. Trimming shortened V by 2 bases and J by 2 bases, and 14 bases separated the two germline ends. The CDR3 DNA sequence: TGTGCCAGCAGCTTAGGGGTTGGTTACGCCTATAATTCACCCCTCCACTTT. Translation gives CASSLGVGYAYNSPLHF.

The genes are TRBV6-5 and TRBJ1-6; TRBD1 might be the D (6 bases). The V gene lost 5 bases and the J gene lost 10 bases, with 12 bases spanning the gap. CDR1 MNHEY and CDR2 SVGAGI come from the germline V gene. This CDR3 has 13 amino acids. Here the CDR3 reads CASSEGELSPLHF. CDR3 nucleotide sequence: TGTGCCAGCAGTGAGGGGGAACTATCACCCCTCCACTTT.

The rearrangement uses TRBV16 and TRBJ2-5, with D unresolved. The V end was cut by 0 bases, the J end by 4 bases, with 6 bases between. There are 13 residues in the CDR3. CDR1 and CDR2 from the germline V gene are KGHSY and FQNENV. CDR3 residues: CASSQSPGETQYF. CDR3 in DNA: TGTGCCAGCAGCCAATCCCCCGGAGAGACCCAGTACTTC.

The genes are TRBV19 and TRBJ1-5; D possibly corresponds to TRBD1 (6 bases). Germline V lookup: CDR1 LNHDA, CDR2 SQIVND (reference sequence). The CDR3 is 16 residues long. V was shortened by 5 bases and J by 0 bases, with 14 bases between the two germline ends. Here the CDR3 DNA reads TGTGCCAGTAGTGATCGGGCAGGGGATAGCAATCAGCCCCAGCATTTT. Amino acids: CASSDRAGDSNQPQHF. The variable domain in full, completed from reference TRBV19 and TRBJ1-5, reads DGGITQSPKYLFRKEGQNVTLSCEQNLNHDAMYWYRQDPGQGLRLIYYSQIVNDFQKGDIAEGYSVSREKKESFPLTVTSAQKNPTAFYLCASSDRAGDSNQPQHFGDGTRLSIL.

This clone was observed a few times. This chain joins TRBV19 and TRBJ1-4, with D possibly being TRBD1 (6 bases). Trimming removed 4 bases at V and 4 bases at J, with 13 bases between. Germline V gene lookup returns CDR1 LNHDA and CDR2 SQIVND (reference sequence). The CDR3 sequence is 15 residues long. This chain's CDR3 is CASSTTGRYNEKLFF. For the CDR3, the DNA is TGTGCCAGTAGTACTACAGGGCGCTATAATGAAAAACTGTTTTTT.

V is TRBV7-3 and J is TRBJ2-3; TRBD2 matches at 12 bases. There are 18 residues in the CDR3. The germline V gene has CDR1 SGHTA and CDR2 FQGTGA. V was pared by 0 bases and J by 2 bases, with 6 bases of the junction left unmatched. The CDR3 DNA is TGTGCCAGCAGCTTAACGGCTAGCGGGGGGGCGGCCACAGATACGCAGTATTTT. Protein: CASSLTASGGAATDTQYF.

A few counts support this clone. This chain joins TRBV5-1 and TRBJ2-5; 7 bases fit TRBD1. V trimming: 4 bases; J trimming: 2 bases; junction bases outside the gene matches: 5. Germline-derived CDR1 and CDR2 are SGHRS and YFSETQ. This CDR3 has 14 residues. DNA for the CDR3: TGCGCCAGCAGCAAGGGACAGCCACAAGAGACCCAGTACTTC. Its protein is CASSKGQPQETQYF.

This chain uses TRBV6-1 with TRBJ1-2, with D perhaps TRBD1 (6 bases). CDR1 is MNHNS, CDR2 SASEGT, per germline. The CDR3 covers 14 residues. The V and J ends lost 4 bases and 0 bases respectively, with 9 bases between them. The CDR3 is CASSVRGPNYGYTF. CDR3 sequence (DNA): TGTGCCAGCAGTGTCAGGGGACCTAACTATGGCTACACCTTC.